This TCR beta chain comes out of a study of blood T cell repertoires in COVID-19. Some clones are missing from TCRdb's copy, which holds only in-frame ones; the method was immunoSEQ multiplex PCR. The sample lists about 320,000 clones, 90% occurring once. The V end was cut by 7 bases, the J end by 4 bases, with 11 bases between. The CDR3 spans 13 residues. Germline lookup yields CDR1 LGHDT and CDR2 YNNKEL (reference sequence). V and J are TRBV3-1 (or the pseudogene TRBV3-2) and TRBJ1-3, with a possible D match to TRBD1 (5 bases). This TCR was recovered from a woman in her twenties or thirties who had been exposed to COVID-19. The sample taken for sequencing was PBMCs or T cells enriched from blood (not recorded which). CDR3: CASTQRGGNTIYF. The CDR3 DNA follows: TGTGCCAGCACTCAACGGGGGGGAAACACCATATATTTT.